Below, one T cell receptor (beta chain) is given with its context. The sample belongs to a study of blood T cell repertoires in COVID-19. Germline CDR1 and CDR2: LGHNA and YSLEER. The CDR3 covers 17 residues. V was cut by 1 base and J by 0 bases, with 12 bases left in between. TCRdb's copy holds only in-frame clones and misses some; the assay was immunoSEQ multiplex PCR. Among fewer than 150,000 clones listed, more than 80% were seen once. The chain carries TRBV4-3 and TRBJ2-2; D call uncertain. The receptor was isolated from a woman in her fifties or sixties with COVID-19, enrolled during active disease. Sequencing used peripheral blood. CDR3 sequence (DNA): TGCGCCAGCAGCCAAGTTCTTACAGAAGCGAACACCGGGGAGCTGTTTTTT. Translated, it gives CASSQVLTEANTGELFF.